The source of this TCR beta chain is a study of T cells in Graves' hyperthyroidism and ophthalmopathy. Regarding the study as a whole: Blood also held most thyroid clonotypes expanded beyond 0.001. Ophthalmopathy was distinguished from stable hyperthyroidism by 13 V-J signatures.

The source material, RNA transcripts, was used to amplify TCR beta CDR3 regions. Initially, a first-round RT-PCR of the TCR CDR3 employed the HTBI primer set. Using its own MiXCR run on the multiplex PCR reads, TCRdb lists one record per CDR3 protein. The sample has some 300,000 distinct CDR3 sequences, roughly 18% seen once. Uncontrolled infection, other autoimmune disease, pregnancy and lactation each barred patients from inclusion. Concerning this clonotype: What it binds is unknown.

There are 14 residues in the CDR3. Germline CDR1 SGDLS, CDR2 YYNGEE. V lost 0 bases and J 0 bases, leaving 6 bases between the germline ends. The sequence was obtained from a man aged 45-65 years with Graves' ophthalmopathy. Sequencing was carried out using blood. The chain carries TRBV9 and TRBJ1-2; D gene unclear. CDR3 sequence reads: CASSVGPANYGYTF. DNA of the CDR3: TGTGCCAGCAGCGTAGGACCCGCTAACTATGGCTACACCTTC.